This record looks at one TCR beta chain sequence and its context. V was cut by 7 bases and J by 3 bases, with 21 bases left in between. The germline CDR1 and CDR2 sequences are PRHDT and FYEKMQ (reference sequence). The CDR3 length is 16 residues. Newly diagnosed patients aged 18 to 65 had hyperthyroidism of under 2 months' duration. Criteria for exclusion of patients were uncontrolled infection, other autoimmune disease, pregnancy or lactation. Every diagnosis used clinical symptoms, serum thyroxine and TRAb, thyroid ultrasound and orbital computed tomography. These data originate in a study of T cells in Graves' hyperthyroidism and ophthalmopathy. Amplified TCR beta CDR3 regions derived from RNA transcripts. During a first-round RT-PCR of the TCR CDR3, the HTBI primer set was used. MiXCR, run by TCRdb on the multiplex PCR reads, gives a single entry per CDR3 protein. Of approximately 560,000 distinct CDR3 sequences detected, 46% appear once; the ten largest clones hold about 7.8%.

The sequence derives from a woman younger than 35 with Graves' hyperthyroidism. The J gene is TRBJ2-5, the V gene TRBV13; possible D gene TRBD1, 6 bases. Sample: peripheral blood or thyroid tissue (not recorded which). CDR3 amino acids: CASTKAGVSSKETQYF. The CDR3 DNA is TGTGCCAGCACTAAGGCAGGGGTTAGTTCCAAAGAGACCCAGTACTTC.